This TCR beta chain was found in a study of T-cell reconstitution after alpha-beta-depleted transplantation in children. The TCRbeta library incorporated unique molecular identifiers. TCRdb independently ran MiXCR on the PCR reads; one entry per CDR3 protein. This sample has around 370,000 distinct CDR3 sequences; 10% occur once, and the top ten carry 2.4%. This clonotype was sampled from a human donor who donated a stem cell graft to a child with acute lymphoblastic leukemia. The sample in question was PBMCs from the stem cell graft donor, obtained from the stem cell graft.

Written as DNA, the CDR3 is TGCGCCAGCAGCTCCCCGGGACAGGTGAGCTCTGGGGCCAACGTCCTGACTTTC. Residues: CASSSPGQVSSGANVLTF. This chain joins TRBV4-1 and TRBJ2-6; TRBD1 aligns across 8 bases. The length of the CDR3 is 18 residues. Germline V CDR1 and CDR2: MGHRA, YSYEKL. Trimming took 5 bases from V and 0 from J; bases not matched to a gene: 9.